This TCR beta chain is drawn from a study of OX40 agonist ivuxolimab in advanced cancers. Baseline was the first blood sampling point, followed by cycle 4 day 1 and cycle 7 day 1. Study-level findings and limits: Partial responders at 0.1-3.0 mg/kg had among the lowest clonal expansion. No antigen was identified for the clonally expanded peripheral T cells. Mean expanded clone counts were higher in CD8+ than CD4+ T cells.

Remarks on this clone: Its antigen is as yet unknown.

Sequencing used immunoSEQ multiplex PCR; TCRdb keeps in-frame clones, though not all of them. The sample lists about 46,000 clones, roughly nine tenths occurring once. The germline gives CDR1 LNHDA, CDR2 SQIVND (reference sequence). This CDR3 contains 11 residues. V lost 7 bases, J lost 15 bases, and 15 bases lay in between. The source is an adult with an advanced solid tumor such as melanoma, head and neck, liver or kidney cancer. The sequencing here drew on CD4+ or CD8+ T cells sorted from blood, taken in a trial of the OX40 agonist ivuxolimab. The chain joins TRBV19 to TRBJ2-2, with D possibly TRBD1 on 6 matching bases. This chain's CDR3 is CASIMGARVFF. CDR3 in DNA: TGTGCCAGTATTATGGGGGCGCGGGTGTTTTTT.